The 28 T cell receptor beta chains below were found in one sample sequenced in a study of cytomegalovirus exposure and HLA in healthy donors. The assay was immunoSEQ multiplex PCR, and TCRdb's table has in-frame clones only and misses some. The data show under 95,000 clones, with around 90% seen just once and around 2.1% held by the top ten. Sequenced: PBMCs. These receptors originate from a man between 25 and 39 years old in good health and CMV-seronegative.

The chain joins TRBV10-1 to TRBJ2-7, with 10 positions matching TRBD1. Germline assignment: CDR1 WNHNN and CDR2 SYGVQD (reference sequence). J lost 6 bases, V lost 0 bases, and 8 bases had no gene match. The CDR3 contains 16 residues. This chain's CDR3 is CASSESIGQGVVEQYF. In nucleotides, the CDR3 is TGCGCCAGCAGTGAGTCGATAGGACAGGGGGTTGTCGAGCAGTACTTC.

The genes are TRBV4-2 and TRBJ1-5; the D gene is possibly TRBD1 (6 bases). This CDR3 spans 15 amino acids. The V gene's germline CDR1 is LGHNA and CDR2 YNFKEQ. Between the trimmed V and J ends, which lost 0 bases and 6 bases, there was a span of 12 bases. The CDR3 coding sequence is TGTGCCAGCAGCCAAGATTCGACAGGCCGTCAGCCCCAGCATTTT. This codes for CASSQDSTGRQPQHF.

The genes are TRBV19 and TRBJ1-5; D remains ambiguous. The germline CDR1 and CDR2 sequences are LNHDA and SQIVND (reference sequence). V was shortened by 9 bases and J by 7 bases, with 16 bases between the two germline ends. This CDR3 is 13 amino acids long. The DNA for the CDR3 is TGTGCCAGAATCTACTGGGGAGGACAGCCCCAGCATTTT. Amino acids: CARIYWGGQPQHF. Drawing the rest from reference TRBV19 and TRBJ1-5, the complete variable domain is DGGITQSPKYLFRKEGQNVTLSCEQNLNHDAMYWYRQDPGQGLRLIYYSQIVNDFQKGDIAEGYSVSREKKESFPLTVTSAQKNPTAFYLCARIYWGGQPQHFGDGTRLSIL.

The chain joins TRBV6-5 to TRBJ1-5; a possible D gene is TRBD1 (5 bases). Between the trimmed V and J ends, which lost 3 bases and 7 bases, there was a span of 13 bases. This CDR3 contains 14 residues. Germline V gene lookup returns CDR1 MNHEY and CDR2 SVGAGI. CDR3 DNA sequence: TGTGCCAGCAGTTATAGGGCAGGGTTACAGCCCCAGCATTTT. Its translation is CASSYRAGLQPQHF.

The chain couples TRBV6-6 to TRBJ2-1; the match to TRBD2 covers 14 bases. Germline V gene data show CDR1 as MNHNY and CDR2 as SVGAGI (reference sequence). V shed 7 bases, J shed 13 bases, and the junction held 9 bases outside the gene matches. The CDR3 length is 14 residues. The CDR3 DNA is TGTGCCAGCACTAGCGGGACTAGCGGGAGCTACCAGTTCTTC. This codes for CASTSGTSGSYQFF.

V gene TRBV6-5 combines with J gene TRBJ2-7; D may be TRBD1 (6 bases). Trimming stripped 8 bases from V and 6 bases from J, with 17 bases between. The CDR3 covers 13 residues. CDR1 and CDR2 (germline): MNHEY, SVGAGI. CDR3 bases: TGTGCCAGCCAAAACGAGGGGGTGGGCGAGCAGTACTTC. Residues: CASQNEGVGEQYF.

The chain couples TRBV5-4 to TRBJ1-1; a weak D match, TRBD1 (5 bases). Germline CDR1 reads SGHNT; CDR2 reads YYREEE (reference sequence). The V end lost 0 bases, the J end lost 1 base, and 10 bases lay between the germline ends. The CDR3 totals 15 residues. The CDR3 loop reads CASSLERQPNTEAFF. The CDR3 nucleotides are TGTGCCAGCAGCTTGGAGAGACAGCCGAACACTGAAGCTTTCTTT.

This chain uses TRBV27 with TRBJ1-2; D possibly corresponds to TRBD1 (6 bases). The germline gives CDR1 MNHEY, CDR2 SMNVEV (reference sequence). CDR3 length: 14 amino acids. V gave up 5 bases and J gave up 6 bases, with 16 bases separating them. The CDR3 spells CASSNLQGSDGYTF. The CDR3 DNA reads TGTGCCAGCAGTAACCTACAGGGTTCGGATGGCTACACCTTC.

V gene TRBV5-1 combines with J gene TRBJ2-4, with D uncertain. Deletions cut 0 bases from V and 5 bases from J, with 9 bases between. Germline V CDR1 and CDR2: SGHRS, YFSETQ. The CDR3 contains 14 residues. CDR3 protein: CASSLEARQNIQYF. CDR3 coding DNA: TGCGCCAGCAGCTTGGAGGCTAGGCAAAACATTCAGTACTTC.

The V gene is TRBV6-6, the J gene TRBJ1-5; unclear D gene. The ends were cut back, 6 bases at V and 8 bases at J, with 14 bases in the middle. CDR3 length: 13 amino acids. The germline V gene has CDR1 MNHNY and CDR2 SVGAGI (reference sequence). DNA for the CDR3: TGTGCCAGCAGGGTTCTCCGGGGAGAGCCCCAGCATTTT. As protein: CASRVLRGEPQHF.

This chain uses TRBV18 with TRBJ2-5; D ambiguous. CDR1 is KGHSH, CDR2 LQKENI, per germline. CDR3 length equals 13 residues. The V gene lost 4 bases and the J gene lost 0 bases, with 6 bases spanning the gap. The CDR3 sequence is CASSQAYQETQYF. The DNA of the CDR3 is TGTGCCAGCTCACAAGCGTACCAAGAGACCCAGTACTTC. The full variable domain, in which reference TRBV18 and TRBJ2-5 provide the parts outside the CDR3, is NAGVMQNPRHLVRRRGQEARLRCSPMKGHSHVYWYRQLPEEGLKFMVYLQKENIIDESGMPKERFSAEFPKEGPSILRIQQVVRGDSAAYFCASSQAYQETQYFGPGTRLLVL.

The table lists this clone with a count of one. The chain has TRBV10-1 and TRBJ2-7; a weak D match, TRBD2 (5 bases). Between the trimmed V and J ends, which lost 6 bases and 2 bases, there was a span of 17 bases. The CDR3 is 15 amino acids. Per germline, CDR1 WNHNN and CDR2 SYGVQD (reference sequence). The CDR3 here is CASSDTGKVPYEQYF. The CDR3 DNA reads as TGCGCCAGCAGCGATACCGGGAAGGTACCCTACGAGCAGTACTTC.

V and J are TRBV5-4 and TRBJ1-1; 8 bases agree with TRBD1. Germline V gene lookup returns CDR1 SGHNT and CDR2 YYREEE (reference sequence). This CDR3 is 16 amino acids long. V dropped 3 bases and J dropped 1; count of bases not matched to a gene: 8. CDR3 DNA sequence: TGTGCCAGCAGCTCAGACAGGGGAACGGGGAACACTGAAGCTTTCTTT. Protein product: CASSSDRGTGNTEAFF.

This chain uses TRBV10-3 with TRBJ2-1, with TRBD2 identical over 8 bases. The CDR3 consists of 16 residues. The junction had 6 bases not matched to a gene; V was cut back by 5 bases and J by 0 bases. Germline CDR1 reads ENHRY; CDR2 reads SYGVKD. For the CDR3, the DNA is TGTGCCATCAGTAGTAGCGGGGAGACCTCCTACAATGAGCAGTTCTTC. Protein sequence: CAISSSGETSYNEQFF.

The rearrangement uses TRBV7-2 and TRBJ1-2; D unclear. Germline V gene data show CDR1 as SGHTA and CDR2 as FQGNSA. The length of the CDR3 is 14 residues. V was pared by 1 base and J by 3 bases, with 9 bases between. CDR3 nucleotides: TGTGCCAGCAGCTTAGGTCTGGCATACTATGGCTACACCTTC. It codes for CASSLGLAYYGYTF.

The chain employs TRBV6-5 and TRBJ2-3; TRBD2 aligns across 8 bases. The trim removed 8 bases at V and 4 bases at J, leaving 11 bases unmatched. The CDR3 runs 15 residues. Germline CDR1 is MNHEY and CDR2 is SVGAGI. The CDR3 nucleotides read TGTGCCAGCCAAAGCGGGGGCCACTCCCCAGATACGCAGTATTTT. Encoded protein: CASQSGGHSPDTQYF.

V gene TRBV2 combines with J gene TRBJ2-2; perhaps TRBD1 as D (5 bases). The CDR3 contains 18 residues. The germline CDR1 and CDR2 sequences are SNHLY and FYNNEI. V lost 2 bases to trimming and J lost 1 base, with 17 bases between them. In nucleotides, the CDR3 is TGTGCCAGCAGTGAAATTAGGGGAACAGGACAGAACACCGGGGAGCTGTTTTTT. It is translated as CASSEIRGTGQNTGELFF.

The genes are TRBV6-4 and TRBJ2-7, with TRBD2 as a possible D gene (5 bases). CDR1 is MRHNA and CDR2 is SNTAGT in the germline V gene. This CDR3 has 15 amino acids. Trimming took 3 bases from V and 2 from J, leaving 14 bases between them. CDR3 in DNA: TGTGCCAGCAGTGAAAACTCTGGCGGGCCCTACGAGCAGTACTTC. Translating gives CASSENSGGPYEQYF.

For this clone: A read error may produce the germline difference seen at one junction end. The J gene is TRBJ2-5, the V gene TRBV7-7, with 9 bases matching TRBD1. Per germline, CDR1 SSHAT and CDR2 FNYEAQ (reference sequence). This CDR3 has 17 amino acids. For the CDR3, the DNA is TGTGCTAGCAGCCTCGGCCCGGGACAGGGAAGACAAGAGACCCAGTACTTC. This codes for CASSLGPGQGRQETQYF.

The rearrangement joins TRBV7-2 to TRBJ2-1; D call uncertain. The CDR3 length is 12 residues. The V gene's germline CDR1 is SGHTA and CDR2 FQGNSA. Trimming took 1 base from V and 13 from J, leaving 11 bases between them. Written as DNA, the CDR3 is TGTGCCAGCAGCTTAGATGGGCATAAACAGTTCTTC. Translating gives CASSLDGHKQFF.

V usage is TRBV2 and J usage is TRBJ2-7; the match to TRBD1 covers 7 bases. Germline CDR1 SNHLY, CDR2 FYNNEI. V shed 6 bases and J 6 bases; nucleotides not matched to a gene: 8. CDR3 length equals 13 residues. The CDR3 loop is CASRYGQALEQYF. DNA for the CDR3: TGTGCCAGCAGATATGGACAGGCCCTCGAGCAGTACTTC.

This chain connects TRBV4-2 to TRBJ2-1; perhaps TRBD1 as D (6 bases). V dropped 3 bases and J dropped 3 bases, with 9 bases sitting between them. Germline CDR1 and CDR2: LGHNA and YNFKEQ. The CDR3 covers 14 residues. The CDR3 DNA is TGTGCCAGCAGCCACCAGGGGTTCTACAATGAGCAGTTCTTC. Amino acid sequence: CASSHQGFYNEQFF.

CDR3 DNA: TGTGCCAGCAGCTTGCTGGGACGGACAGGAAACTACGAGCAGTACTTC. It specifies CASSLLGRTGNYEQYF. The chain uses TRBV28 and TRBJ2-7, with 7 bases that match TRBD1. Germline V gene lookup returns CDR1 MDHEN and CDR2 SYDVKM. V gave up 6 bases and J gave up 3 bases; unmatched junction bases: 14. The CDR3 length is 16 residues.

The chain carries TRBV7-9 and TRBJ2-7, with D possibly matching TRBD1 (5 bases). Per germline, CDR1 SEHNR and CDR2 FQNEAQ (reference sequence). This CDR3 has 15 amino acids. V was shortened by 2 bases and J by 0 bases, with 11 bases between the two germline ends. The CDR3 sequence: CASSLQSGSSYEQYF. Here the CDR3 DNA reads TGTGCCAGCAGCTTACAGTCAGGGTCCTCCTACGAGCAGTACTTC.

This clone was seen once. CDR3 residues: CASSFKRATNTGELFF. CDR3 nucleotide sequence: TGTGCCAGCAGCTTTAAGCGGGCCACGAACACCGGGGAGCTGTTTTTT. The V call is TRBV7-2, the J call TRBJ2-2, with a possible D match to TRBD2 (6 bases). The CDR3 runs 16 residues. Germline loops: CDR1 SGHTA, CDR2 FQGNSA. Deletions cut 3 bases from V and 0 bases from J, with 11 bases between.

The rearrangement uses TRBV5-1 and TRBJ2-5; 7 bases are a match to TRBD2. The CDR3 consists of 15 residues. The V gene end was trimmed by 4 bases and the J gene end by 6 bases; junction bases not matched to a gene: 12. CDR1 SGHRS and CDR2 YFSETQ come from the germline V gene. For the CDR3, the DNA is TGCGCCAGCAGCCCGAGCGGGGACCTCGATAAGACCCAGTACTTC. Encoded protein: CASSPSGDLDKTQYF. The full variable domain, rest sourced from reference TRBV5-1 and TRBJ2-5, is KAGVTQTPRYLIKTRGQQVTLSCSPISGHRSVSWYQQTPGQGLQFLFEYFSETQRNKGNFPGRFSGRQFSNSRSEMNVSTLELGDSALYLCASSPSGDLDKTQYFGPGTRLLVL.

The sample holds a few counts of this clone. The genes are TRBV7-8 and TRBJ1-5; D is possibly TRBD1 (5 bases). Germline lookup yields CDR1 SGHVS and CDR2 FQNEAQ. Trimming removed 4 bases from V and 3 bases from J, with 10 bases in between. The CDR3 totals 14 residues. The CDR3 sequence: CASSSAGLNQPQHF. In nucleotides, the CDR3 is TGTGCCAGCAGCTCAGCGGGACTCAATCAGCCCCAGCATTTT.

The chain's CDR3 is CASSEGEGTSYEQYF. The CDR3 nucleotides read TGTGCCAGCAGCGAAGGGGAGGGAACCTCCTACGAGCAGTACTTC. The gene calls are TRBV9 and TRBJ2-7; 7 bases fit TRBD2. Germline CDR1 reads SGDLS; CDR2 reads YYNGEE. The CDR3 sequence is 15 residues long. V was pared by 3 bases and J by 0 bases, with 6 bases of the junction left unmatched.